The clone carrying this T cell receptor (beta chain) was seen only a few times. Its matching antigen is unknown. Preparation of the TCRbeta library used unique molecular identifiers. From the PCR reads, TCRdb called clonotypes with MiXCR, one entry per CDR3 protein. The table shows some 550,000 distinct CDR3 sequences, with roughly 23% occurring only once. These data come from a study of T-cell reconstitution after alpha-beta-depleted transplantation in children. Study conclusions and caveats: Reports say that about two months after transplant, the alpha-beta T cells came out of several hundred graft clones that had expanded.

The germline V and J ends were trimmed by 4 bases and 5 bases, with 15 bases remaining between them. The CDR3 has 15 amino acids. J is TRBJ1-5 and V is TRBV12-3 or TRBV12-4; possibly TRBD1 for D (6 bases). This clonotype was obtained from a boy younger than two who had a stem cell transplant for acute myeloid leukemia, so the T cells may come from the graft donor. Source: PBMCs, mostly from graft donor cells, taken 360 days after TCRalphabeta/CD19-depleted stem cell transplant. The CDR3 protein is CASSSQYRVDQPQHF. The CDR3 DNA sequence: TGTGCCAGCAGTTCCCAATACAGGGTCGATCAGCCCCAGCATTTT.